This T cell receptor (beta chain) stems from a study of blood T cell repertoires in COVID-19. Study overall: Both acute and convalescent COVID-19 samples were obtained from the United States, Italy and Spain.

Repertoires were generated with immunoSEQ multiplex PCR, while TCRdb's copy carries only in-frame clones and drops some. The sample holds around 220,000 clones, roughly 80% seen once. This CDR3 contains 16 residues. V was clipped by 7 bases and J by 4 bases; unmatched bases: 14. Germline loops: CDR1 SGHTA, CDR2 FQGNSA. This rearrangement joins TRBV7-2 to TRBJ1-2, with TRBD1 matching 8 bases. This TCR derives from a woman older than 75 with acute or convalescent COVID-19. Source material: peripheral blood. The CDR3 sequence: CASTQGAGVGFYGYTF. For the CDR3, the DNA is TGTGCCAGCACCCAGGGGGCAGGGGTCGGTTTCTATGGCTACACCTTC.